This T cell receptor (beta chain) was documented in a study of control samples from healthy donors and cancer patients. Generated by immunoSEQ multiplex PCR, the TCRdb table keeps only in-frame clones and is missing some. The top ten hold roughly 2.4% of the sample, which has 55,000 to 85,000 clones, around 87% seen once. The CDR3 runs to 15 residues. CDR1 is MNHEY and CDR2 is SVGAGI in the germline V gene. The V segment lost 4 bases and the J segment 5 bases; nucleotides outside the gene matches: 5. The chain carries TRBV6-5 and TRBJ1-5, with 10 positions matching TRBD1. Sequencing input: PBMCs. This sequence originates from a woman between 45 and 65 years old with head and neck cancer. The CDR3 bases are TGTGCCAGCAGTTGGACAGGGGGAGTGGATCAGCCCCAGCATTTT. Protein sequence: CASSWTGGVDQPQHF.